This is a list of T cell receptor beta chains from one sample in a study of T cell responses to AZD1222 COVID-19 vaccine. Sequencing used immunoSEQ multiplex PCR; TCRdb keeps in-frame clones, though not all of them. The table includes over 140,000 clones, nearly 95% detected once. Sequencing was performed on peripheral blood, taken 28 days after the second AZD1222 dose. These receptors came from an adult who received the AZD1222 COVID-19 vaccine. The CDR3 runs from the conserved cysteine through the conserved F or W. The order of the fields is clone size, J gene, D gene, V gene, CDR3 DNA, CDR3 protein. The D gene is left open where the match is weak. Rows may omit the clone size; those that give it use once, few, many or a size class.

. | TRBJ2-1 | TRBD2 | TRBV11-3 | TGTGCCAGCAGCTCCTCCGCCGGACTAGCCAATGAGCAGTTCTTC | CASSSSAGLANEQFF
once | TRBJ2-1 | . | TRBV5-1 | TGCGCCAGCAGCCTGCCGGGGGTTGACTACAATGAGCAGTTCTTC | CASSLPGVDYNEQFF
. | TRBJ1-1 | . | TRBV28 | TGTGCCAGCAGTTTATTCAGGGAAGGCACTGAAGCTTTCTTT | CASSLFREGTEAFF
. | TRBJ2-3 | TRBD2 | TRBV28 | TGTGCCAGCAGTTTATCCTCCGGGAGGGCCATAGATACGCAGTATTTT | CASSLSSGRAIDTQYF
. | TRBJ1-1 | . | TRBV6-5 | TGTGCCAGCAGTTCGCGGGATAATGAAGCTTTCTTT | CASSSRDNEAFF
. | TRBJ1-4 | TRBD1 | TRBV9 | TGTGCCAGCAGCGTCTCAGGGGGCAATGAAAAACTGTTTTTT | CASSVSGGNEKLFF
. | TRBJ2-2 | . | TRBV5-4 | TGTGCCAGCAGCTTAGACGGGGAGCTGTTTTTT | CASSLDGELFF
once | TRBJ2-7 | . | TRBV4-2 | TGTGCCAGCAGCCAAGGTCCTCAGGGGTATGGTGACGAGCAGTACTTC | CASSQGPQGYGDEQYF
. | TRBJ1-5 | . | TRBV7-8 | TGTGCCAGCAGCTTAGCGAGTCCCGATCGACCCCAGCATTTT | CASSLASPDRPQHF
once | TRBJ1-1 | TRBD1 | TRBV6-5 | TGTGCCAGCAGTCCAGGGGGTGGCACTGAAGCTTTCTTT | CASSPGGGTEAFF
. | TRBJ1-1 | . | TRBV2 | TGTGCCAGCAGTGGGGACACTGAAGCTTTCTTT | CASSGDTEAFF
. | TRBJ2-1 | . | TRBV7-9 | TGTGCCAGCAGCTTAGTGGGGTCCAGAAGATACAATGAGCAGTTCTTC | CASSLVGSRRYNEQFF
once | TRBJ1-5 | . | TRBV19 | TGTGCCAGTACGAAGGTAGTTGGATCCGATCAGCCCCAGCATTTT | CASTKVVGSDQPQHF
. | TRBJ1-1 | . | TRBV28 | TGTGCCAGCAGTTTAGCAGGGGAAGCTTTCTTT | CASSLAGEAFF
. | TRBJ1-4 | . | TRBV19 | TGTGCCAGTAGTATGTCGGGTTACAGTGAAAAACTGTTTTTT | CASSMSGYSEKLFF
. | TRBJ2-3 | . | TRBV6-2/TRBV6-3 | TGTGCCAGCAGTTTTGAACTACTCCTGACAGATACGCAGTATTTT | CASSFELLLTDTQYF
. | TRBJ2-6 | . | TRBV28 | TGTGCCAGCAGTATAGGGGCCAACGTCCTGACTTTC | CASSIGANVLTF
. | TRBJ2-5 | TRBD2 | TRBV19 | TGTGCCAGTAGTACTGGGGAGCGGGAGGTCGAGACCCAGTACTTC | CASSTGEREVETQYF
. | TRBJ1-4 | . | TRBV28 | TGTGCCAGCAGCTCCGGGGGGAATAATGAAAAACTGTTTTTT | CASSSGGNNEKLFF
. | TRBJ2-7 | . | TRBV29-1 | TGCAGCGTTGGCAGGGACTCCTACGAGCAGTACTTC | CSVGRDSYEQYF
. | TRBJ1-2 | TRBD1 | TRBV6-5 | TGTGCCAGCAGTTACGCGGAGGGGGCGAGTGGCTACACCTTC | CASSYAEGASGYTF
. | TRBJ2-2 | . | TRBV7-2 | TGTGCCAGCAGCTTAAGGTACGGGCCGGTACCTGACGGGGAGCTGTTTTTT | CASSLRYGPVPDGELFF
once | TRBJ2-5 | TRBD2 | TRBV4-3 | TGCGCCAGCAGCGGACCCGGGACTAGCGGGAGAGGAGAGACCCAGTACTTC | CASSGPGTSGRGETQYF
. | TRBJ1-1 | . | TRBV4-3 | TGCGCCAGCAGCCAAGATACGAGACATTTAAAAGCTTTCTTT | CASSQDTRHLKAFF
. | TRBJ2-7 | TRBD2 | TRBV28 | TGTGCCAGCAGTTTGCTAAGCGGGACCCTTCGCGAGCAGTACTTC | CASSLLSGTLREQYF
once | TRBJ1-1 | . | TRBV7-9 | TGTGCCAGCAGCTCCCCCCGTGGCACTGAAGCTTTCTTT | CASSSPRGTEAFF
. | TRBJ1-2 | . | TRBV5-4 | TGTGCCAGCAGGGTTGGGGCTAACTATGGCTACACCTTC | CASRVGANYGYTF
. | TRBJ2-3 | TRBD2 | TRBV2 | TGTGCCAGCAGCAAACTAGCGGGAACCACAGATACGCAGTATTTT | CASSKLAGTTDTQYF
. | TRBJ2-2 | TRBD1 | TRBV5-1 | TGCGCCAGCTCTGTTCGAACAGGGGTTTCCGGGGAGCTGTTTTTT | CASSVRTGVSGELFF